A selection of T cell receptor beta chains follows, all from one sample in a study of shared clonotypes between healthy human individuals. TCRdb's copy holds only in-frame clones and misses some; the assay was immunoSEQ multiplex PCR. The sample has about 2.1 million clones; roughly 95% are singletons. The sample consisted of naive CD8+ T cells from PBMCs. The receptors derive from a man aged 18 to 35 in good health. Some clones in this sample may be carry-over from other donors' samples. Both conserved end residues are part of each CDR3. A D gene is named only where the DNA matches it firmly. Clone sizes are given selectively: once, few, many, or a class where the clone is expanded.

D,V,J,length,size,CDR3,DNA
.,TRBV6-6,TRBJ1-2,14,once,CASSYLHEGEGYTF,TGTGCCAGCAGTTACCTACATGAAGGGGAAGGCTACACCTTC
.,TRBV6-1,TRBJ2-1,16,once,CASSEKTRTYTDEQFF,TGTGCCAGCAGTGAGAAGACCCGGACGTATACGGATGAGCAGTTCTTC
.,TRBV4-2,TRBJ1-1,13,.,CASSQETYTEAFF,TGTGCCAGCAGCCAAGAGACATACACTGAAGCTTTCTTT
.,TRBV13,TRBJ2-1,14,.,CASSLVSPSNEQFF,TGTGCCAGCAGCTTAGTCTCCCCTAGCAATGAGCAGTTCTTC
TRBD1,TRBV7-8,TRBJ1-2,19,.,CASSLGWDSGGGWLYGYTF,TGTGCCAGCAGCTTAGGATGGGACAGTGGGGGCGGCTGGCTCTATGGCTACACCTTC
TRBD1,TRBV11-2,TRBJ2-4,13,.,CASSPTGKNIQYF,TGTGCCAGCAGCCCGACAGGGAAAAACATTCAATACTTC
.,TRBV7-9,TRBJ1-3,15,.,CASSPGPVSGNTIYF,TGTGCCAGCAGCCCCGGCCCAGTCTCTGGAAACACCATATATTTT
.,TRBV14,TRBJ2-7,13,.,CASSPQGFYEQYF,TGTGCCAGCAGCCCTCAGGGTTTCTACGAGCAGTACTTC
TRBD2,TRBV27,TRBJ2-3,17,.,CASSSLAGSPFTDTQYF,TGTGCCAGCAGTTCACTAGCGGGATCCCCCTTTACAGATACGCAGTATTTT
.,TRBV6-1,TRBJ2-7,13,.,CASSEAPPYEQYF,TGTGCCAGCAGTGAAGCCCCGCCCTACGAGCAGTACTTC
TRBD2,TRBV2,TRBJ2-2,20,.,CATLTPTFSSGSSAGGELFF,TGTGCCACCTTGACGCCGACTTTCTCTAGCGGGAGTTCGGCGGGCGGGGAGCTGTTTTTT
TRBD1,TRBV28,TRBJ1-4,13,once,CASGDSLNEKLFF,TGTGCCAGCGGGGACAGCCTTAATGAAAAACTGTTTTTT
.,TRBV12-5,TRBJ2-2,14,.,CASGSPGAGGELFF,TGTGCTAGTGGTTCCCCCGGGGCGGGCGGGGAGCTGTTTTTT
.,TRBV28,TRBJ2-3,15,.,CASLKWGGGTDTQYF,TGTGCCAGCCTGAAGTGGGGTGGGGGCACAGATACGCAGTATTTT
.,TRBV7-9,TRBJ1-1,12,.,CASSHGLTEAFF,TGTGCCAGCAGTCACGGACTCACCGAAGCTTTCTTT
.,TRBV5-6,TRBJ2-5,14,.,CASSLALEGETQYF,TGTGCCAGCAGCTTGGCCTTGGAGGGGGAGACCCAGTACTTC
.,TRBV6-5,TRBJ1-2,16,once,CASSFGQPEAVYGYTF,TGTGCCAGCAGTTTTGGACAGCCAGAGGCGGTTTATGGCTACACCTTC
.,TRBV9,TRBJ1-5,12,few,CASSVGNQPQHF,TGTGCCAGCAGCGTAGGAAATCAGCCCCAGCATTTT
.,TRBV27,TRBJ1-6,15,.,CASMRRDIYNSPLHF,TGTGCCAGCATGAGGAGGGACATATATAATTCACCCCTCCACTTT
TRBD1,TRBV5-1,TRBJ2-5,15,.,CASSPFMDRVETQYF,TGCGCCAGCAGCCCATTTATGGACAGGGTCGAGACCCAGTACTTC
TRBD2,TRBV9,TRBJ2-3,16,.,CASSEGLATSTDTQYF,TGTGCCAGTAGCGAGGGACTAGCGACTAGCACAGATACGCAGTATTTT
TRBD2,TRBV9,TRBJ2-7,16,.,CASSVRPAGGTAEQYF,TGTGCCAGCAGCGTACGTCCAGCGGGAGGAACAGCCGAGCAGTACTTC
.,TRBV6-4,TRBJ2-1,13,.,CASSPDRNNEQFF,TGTGCCAGCAGTCCGGACCGAAACAATGAGCAGTTCTTC
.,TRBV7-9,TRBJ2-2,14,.,CASRGGRNTGELFF,TGTGCCAGCAGGGGTGGGAGGAACACCGGGGAGCTGTTTTTT
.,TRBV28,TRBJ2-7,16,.,CASSFPRQGLGVEQYF,TGTGCCAGCAGTTTCCCGCGACAGGGACTGGGAGTCGAGCAGTACTTC
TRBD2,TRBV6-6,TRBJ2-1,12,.,CASTTSGGEQFF,TGTGCCAGCACCACCTCGGGAGGAGAGCAGTTCTTC